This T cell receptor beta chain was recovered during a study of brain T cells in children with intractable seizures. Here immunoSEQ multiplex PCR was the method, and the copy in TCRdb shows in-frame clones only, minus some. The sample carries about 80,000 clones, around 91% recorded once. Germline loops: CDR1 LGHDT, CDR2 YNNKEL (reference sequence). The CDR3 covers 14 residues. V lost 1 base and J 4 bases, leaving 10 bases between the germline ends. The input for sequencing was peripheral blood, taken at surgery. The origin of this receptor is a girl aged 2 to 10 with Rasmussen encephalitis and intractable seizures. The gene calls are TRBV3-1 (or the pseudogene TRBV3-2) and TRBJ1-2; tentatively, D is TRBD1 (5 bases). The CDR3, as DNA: TGTGCCAGCAGCCAAGGAGGGGTCCCCTATGGCTACACCTTC. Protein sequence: CASSQGGVPYGYTF.